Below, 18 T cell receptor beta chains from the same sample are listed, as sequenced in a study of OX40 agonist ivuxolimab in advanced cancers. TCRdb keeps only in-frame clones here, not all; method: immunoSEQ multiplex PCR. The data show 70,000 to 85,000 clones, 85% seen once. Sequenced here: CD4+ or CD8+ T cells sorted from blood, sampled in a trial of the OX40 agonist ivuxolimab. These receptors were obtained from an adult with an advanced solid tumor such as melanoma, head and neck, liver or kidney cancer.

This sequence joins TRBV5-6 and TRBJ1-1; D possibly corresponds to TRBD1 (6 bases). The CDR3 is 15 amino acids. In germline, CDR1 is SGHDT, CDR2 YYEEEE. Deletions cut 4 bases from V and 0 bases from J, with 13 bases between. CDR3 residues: CASSGSDSMNTEAFF. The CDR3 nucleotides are TGTGCCAGCAGCGGATCGGACAGTATGAACACTGAAGCTTTCTTT. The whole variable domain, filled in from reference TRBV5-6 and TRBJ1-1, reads DAGVTQSPTHLIKTRGQQVTLRCSPKSGHDTVSWYQQALGQGPQFIFQYYEEEERQRGNFPDRFSGHQFPNYSSELNVNALLLGDSALYLCASSGSDSMNTEAFFGQGTRLTVV.

The CDR3 is CASSSGGYRDYEQYV. The CDR3 DNA follows: TGTGCCAGCAGTTCCGGGGGTTACCGGGACTACGAGCAGTACGTC. V usage is TRBV28 and J usage is TRBJ2-7; D is possibly TRBD2 (6 bases). Germline CDR1 is MDHEN and CDR2 is SYDVKM. V lost 4 bases and J lost 3, with 16 bases in between. The CDR3 contains 15 residues.

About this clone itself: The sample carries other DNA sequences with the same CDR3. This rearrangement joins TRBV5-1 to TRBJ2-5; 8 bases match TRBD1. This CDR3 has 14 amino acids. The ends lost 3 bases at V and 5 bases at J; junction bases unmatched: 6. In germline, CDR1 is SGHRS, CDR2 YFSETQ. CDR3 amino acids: CASSSGQGRETQYF. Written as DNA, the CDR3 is TGCGCCAGCAGCTCCGGACAGGGAAGGGAGACCCAGTACTTC.

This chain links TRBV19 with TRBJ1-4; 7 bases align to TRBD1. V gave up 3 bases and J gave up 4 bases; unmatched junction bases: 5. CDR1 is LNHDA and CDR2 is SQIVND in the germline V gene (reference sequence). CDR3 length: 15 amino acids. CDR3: CASSMGTAINEKLFF. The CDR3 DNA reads TGTGCCAGTAGTATGGGGACAGCAATTAATGAAAAACTGTTTTTT.

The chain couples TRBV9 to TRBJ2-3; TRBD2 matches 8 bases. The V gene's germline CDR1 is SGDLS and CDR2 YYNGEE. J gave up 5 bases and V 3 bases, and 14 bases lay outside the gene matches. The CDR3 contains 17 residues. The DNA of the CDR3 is TGTGCCAGCAGCGGACTCGGGGGGGCAGGTTTGAGAGATACGCAGTATTTT. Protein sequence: CASSGLGGAGLRDTQYF.

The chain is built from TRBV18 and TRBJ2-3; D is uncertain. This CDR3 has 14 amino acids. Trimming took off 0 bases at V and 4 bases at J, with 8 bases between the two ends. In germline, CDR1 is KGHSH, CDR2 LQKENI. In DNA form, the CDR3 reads TGTGCCAGCTCACCACCGGAGAGGCCAGATACGCAGTATTTT. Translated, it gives CASSPPERPDTQYF.

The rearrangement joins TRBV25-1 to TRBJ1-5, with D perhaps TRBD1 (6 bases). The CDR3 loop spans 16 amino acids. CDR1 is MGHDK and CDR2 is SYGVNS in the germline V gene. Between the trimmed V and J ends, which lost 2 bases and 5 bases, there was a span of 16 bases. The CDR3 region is CASSEGRRGGDQPQHF. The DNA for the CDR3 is TGTGCCAGCAGTGAAGGAAGAAGGGGGGGAGATCAGCCCCAGCATTTT. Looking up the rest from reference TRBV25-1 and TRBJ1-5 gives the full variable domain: EADIYQTPRYLVIGTGKKITLECSQTMGHDKMYWYQQDPGMELHLIHYSYGVNSTEKGDLSSESTVSRIRTEHFPLTLESARPSHTSQYLCASSEGRRGGDQPQHFGDGTRLSIL.

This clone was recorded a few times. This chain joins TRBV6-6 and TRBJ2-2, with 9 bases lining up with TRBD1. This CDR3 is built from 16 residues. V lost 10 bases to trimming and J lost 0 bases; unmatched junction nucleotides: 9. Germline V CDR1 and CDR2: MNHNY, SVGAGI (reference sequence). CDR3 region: CATSKTGGTNTGELFF. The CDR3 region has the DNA TGTGCCACCTCCAAGACAGGGGGAACGAACACCGGGGAGCTGTTTTTT.

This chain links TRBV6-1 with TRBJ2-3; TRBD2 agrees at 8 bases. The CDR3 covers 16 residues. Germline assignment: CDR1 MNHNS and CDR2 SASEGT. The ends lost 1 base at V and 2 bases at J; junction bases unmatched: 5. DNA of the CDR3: TGTGCCAGCAGTGAAGAGATAGCGGGACTCACAGATACGCAGTATTTT. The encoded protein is CASSEEIAGLTDTQYF.

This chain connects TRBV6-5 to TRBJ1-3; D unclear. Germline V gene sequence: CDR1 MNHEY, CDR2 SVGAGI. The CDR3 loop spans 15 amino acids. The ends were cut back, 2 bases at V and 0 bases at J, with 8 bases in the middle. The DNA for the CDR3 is TGTGCCAGCAGTTACGGCCAGCCCTCTGGAAACACCATATATTTT. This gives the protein CASSYGQPSGNTIYF.

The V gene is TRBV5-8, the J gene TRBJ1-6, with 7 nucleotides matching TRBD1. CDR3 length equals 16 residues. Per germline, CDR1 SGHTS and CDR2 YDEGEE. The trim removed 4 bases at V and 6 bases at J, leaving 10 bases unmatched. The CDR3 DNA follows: TGTGCCAGCAGCCTCTCCCGACAGGGAATTAATTCACCCCTCCACTTT. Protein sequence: CASSLSRQGINSPLHF.

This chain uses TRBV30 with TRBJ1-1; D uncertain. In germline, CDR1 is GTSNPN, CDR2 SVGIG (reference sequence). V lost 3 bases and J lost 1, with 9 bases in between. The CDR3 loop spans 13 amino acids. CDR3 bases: TGTGCCTGGAGACGGACGGCGAACACTGAAGCTTTCTTT. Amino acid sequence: CAWRRTANTEAFF.

This CDR3 reads CASSLPAGYGYTF. The CDR3 DNA reads TGTGCCAGCAGCCTCCCGGCTGGGTATGGCTACACCTTC. V and J are TRBV7-9 and TRBJ1-2; D ambiguous. CDR3 length: 13 residues. CDR1 SEHNR and CDR2 FQNEAQ come from the germline V gene (reference sequence). V was trimmed by 5 bases and J by 5 bases, leaving 12 bases between them. Supplemented by reference TRBV7-9 and TRBJ1-2, the full variable domain reads DTGVSQNPRHKITKRGQNVTFRCDPISEHNRLYWYRQTLGQGPEFLTYFQNEAQLEKSRLLSDRFSAERPKGSFSTLEIQRTEQGDSAMYLCASSLPAGYGYTFGSGTRLTVV.

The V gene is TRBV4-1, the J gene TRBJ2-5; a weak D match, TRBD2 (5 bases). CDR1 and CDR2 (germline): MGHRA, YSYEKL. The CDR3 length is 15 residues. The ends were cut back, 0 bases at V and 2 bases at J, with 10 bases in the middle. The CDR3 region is CASSQETSGQETQYF. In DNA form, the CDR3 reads TGCGCCAGCAGCCAAGAGACCAGCGGACAAGAGACCCAGTACTTC.

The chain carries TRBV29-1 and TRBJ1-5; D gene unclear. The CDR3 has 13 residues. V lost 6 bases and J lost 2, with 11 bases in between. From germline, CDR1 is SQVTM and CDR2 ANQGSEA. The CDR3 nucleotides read TGCAGCGTCGCACCGGGAGGCAATCAGCCCCAGCATTTT. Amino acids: CSVAPGGNQPQHF.

The CDR3 coding sequence is TGTGCCAGCAGTGAAGCGGGGGCGGTAGAGACCCAGTACTTC. Amino acids: CASSEAGAVETQYF. The rearrangement links TRBV6-1 to TRBJ2-5, with a possible D match to TRBD1 (6 bases). In germline, CDR1 is MNHNS, CDR2 SASEGT. V was pared by 0 bases and J by 4 bases, with 9 bases between. The CDR3 is 14 amino acids.

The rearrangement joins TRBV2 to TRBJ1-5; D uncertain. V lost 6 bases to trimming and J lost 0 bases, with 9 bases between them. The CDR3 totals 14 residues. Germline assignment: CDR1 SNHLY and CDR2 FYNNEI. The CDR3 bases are TGTGCCAGCAGCCCGCAGTATAGCAATCAGCCCCAGCATTTT. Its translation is CASSPQYSNQPQHF.

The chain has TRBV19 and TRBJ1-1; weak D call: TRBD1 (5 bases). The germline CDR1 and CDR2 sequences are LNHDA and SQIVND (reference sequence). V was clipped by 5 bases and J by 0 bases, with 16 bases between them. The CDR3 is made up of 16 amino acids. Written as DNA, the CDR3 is TGTGCCAGTAGTCTTCAATCGGGACTGATGAACACTGAAGCTTTCTTT. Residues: CASSLQSGLMNTEAFF.